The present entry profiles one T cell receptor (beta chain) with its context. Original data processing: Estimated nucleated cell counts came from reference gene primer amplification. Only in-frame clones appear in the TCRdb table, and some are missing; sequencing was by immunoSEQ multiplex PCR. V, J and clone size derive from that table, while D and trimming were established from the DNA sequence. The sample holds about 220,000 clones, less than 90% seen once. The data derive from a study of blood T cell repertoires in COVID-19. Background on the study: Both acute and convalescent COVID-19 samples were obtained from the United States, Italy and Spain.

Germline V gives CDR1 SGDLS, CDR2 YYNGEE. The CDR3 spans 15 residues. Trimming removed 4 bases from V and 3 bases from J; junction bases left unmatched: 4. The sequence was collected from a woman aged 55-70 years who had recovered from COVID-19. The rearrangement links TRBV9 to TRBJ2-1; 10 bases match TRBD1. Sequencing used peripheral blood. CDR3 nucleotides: TGTGCCAGCAGCACACGGACAGGGGGCTACAATGAGCAGTTCTTC. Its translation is CASSTRTGGYNEQFF. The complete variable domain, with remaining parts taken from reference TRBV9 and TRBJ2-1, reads DSGVTQTPKHLITATGQRVTLRCSPRSGDLSVYWYQQSLDQGLQFLIQYYNGEERAKGNILERFSAQQFPDLHSELNLSSLELGDSALYFCASSTRTGGYNEQFFGPGTRLTVL.